This entry lists 3 T cell receptor beta chains sequenced from one sample in a study of graft-versus-host responses after intestinal transplantation. Some clones are missing from TCRdb's copy, which holds only in-frame ones; the method was immunoSEQ multiplex PCR. The data contain about 96,000 clones, around nine tenths of them seen just once; the ten biggest clones take up roughly 0.31%. Their specific antigens are unknown. The material was unstimulated CD4+ T cells sorted from spleen or lymph node cells, obtained before intestinal transplant. The receptors were sampled from a human donor who received an intestinal transplant.

The rearrangement links TRBV6-5 to TRBJ2-3; D perhaps matches TRBD2 (6 bases). This CDR3 region has 14 residues. Trimming took 0 bases from V and 9 from J, leaving 13 bases between them. Germline CDR1 reads MNHEY; CDR2 reads SVGAGI. The CDR3 spells CASSYSSFGGTQYF. CDR3 sequence (DNA): TGTGCCAGCAGTTACTCTTCCTTCGGGGGAACGCAGTATTTT.

The rearrangement links TRBV2 to TRBJ2-7, with D perhaps matching TRBD1 (6 bases). Trimming took off 6 bases at V and 7 bases at J, with 13 bases between the two ends. Germline V gene lookup returns CDR1 SNHLY and CDR2 FYNNEI. The CDR3 spans 12 residues. As DNA, the CDR3 is TGTGCCAGCAGGGTGGGGGCGCGGGAGCAGTACTTC. It is translated as CASRVGAREQYF.

V usage is TRBV28 and J usage is TRBJ1-2, with D maybe TRBD1 (6 bases). The V gene's germline CDR1 is MDHEN and CDR2 SYDVKM. The length of the CDR3 is 14 residues. V shed 4 bases and J shed 2 bases, with 11 bases lying between them. The CDR3 reads CASSYRAPNYGYTF. In DNA form, the CDR3 reads TGTGCCAGCAGTTACAGGGCGCCAAACTATGGCTACACCTTC.